Listed below are T cell receptor beta chains from one sample, sequenced in a study of beta chain features in type 1 diabetes. The assay was immunoSEQ multiplex PCR, and TCRdb's table has in-frame clones only and misses some. The sample carries about 230,000 clones, under 20% recorded once. The sample taken for sequencing was naive CD4+ T cells from blood. These receptors were obtained from a man aged 25 to 45 with type 1 diabetes. The CDR3 runs from the conserved cysteine through the conserved F or W. D genes are given only for firm matches. Clone size is not always given. Where it is, it says once, few, many or a class for expanded clones.

>TRBV18|-|TRBJ2-1|-
CASSRDPPHGKFF
TGTGCCAGCTCACGGGACCCGCCGCATGGGAAGTTCTTC
>TRBV19|-|TRBJ2-3|few
CASSLRVRDTQYF
TGTGCCAGTAGTCTCAGGGTGCGTGATACGCAGTATTTT
>TRBV7-2|-|TRBJ2-7|few
CASSLSYVVDEQYF
TGTGCCAGCAGCTTATCTTATGTGGTTGACGAGCAGTACTTC
>TRBV4-3|TRBD2|TRBJ2-3|few
CASSRLAGGTDTQYF
TGCGCCAGCAGCCGACTAGCGGGAGGCACAGATACGCAGTATTTT
>TRBV9|-|TRBJ2-3|-
CASSWGREADTQYF
TGTGCCAGCAGCTGGGGACGTGAGGCAGATACGCAGTATTTT
>TRBV29-1|-|TRBJ2-3|few
CSVGSRVRDTQYF
TGCAGCGTTGGCTCCCGGGTCCGGGATACGCAGTATTTT
>TRBV25-1|TRBD1|TRBJ2-5|-
CASSERTGRETQYF
TGTGCCAGCAGTGAGAGGACAGGGAGGGAGACCCAGTACTTC
>TRBV7-2|TRBD1|TRBJ2-7|-
CASSPRDRGQSEQYF
TGTGCCAGCAGCCCCCGGGACAGGGGGCAAAGCGAGCAGTACTTC
>TRBV11-2|TRBD2|TRBJ2-1|-
CASSSGLAVTYNEQFF
TGTGCCAGCAGCTCCGGACTAGCGGTAACCTACAATGAGCAGTTCTTC
>TRBV2|-|TRBJ2-7|-
CAAHRESYEQYF
TGTGCCGCCCACCGAGAGTCCTACGAGCAGTACTTC
>TRBV4-2|TRBD1|TRBJ2-7|few
CASSSGQGAPEQYF
TGTGCCAGCAGTTCGGGACAGGGGGCGCCCGAGCAGTACTTC
>TRBV27|-|TRBJ2-7|few
CASSPRRRSSYEQYF
TGTGCCAGCAGTCCACGAAGAAGAAGCTCCTACGAGCAGTACTTC
>TRBV21-1|-|TRBJ1-1|few
CASRPNTEAFF
TGTGCCAGCAGACCTAACACTGAAGCTTTCTTT
>TRBV29-1|-|TRBJ1-4|few
CSVEGGDEKLFF
TGCAGCGTTGAAGGGGGGGATGAAAAACTGTTTTTT
>TRBV15|TRBD1|TRBJ1-2|-
CATSPWDRGSMLDGYTF
TGTGCCACCAGCCCCTGGGACAGGGGGTCTATGCTGGATGGCTACACCTTC
>TRBV28|-|TRBJ2-1|few
CASTDQAVYEQFF
TGTGCCAGCACTGATCAGGCCGTGTATGAGCAGTTCTTC
>TRBV20-1|-|TRBJ2-1|few
CSARDREQFF
TGCAGTGCTAGAGACAGGGAGCAGTTCTTC
>TRBV7-9|-|TRBJ1-1|few
CASIIVGQNTEAFF
TGTGCCAGCATCATTGTAGGACAGAACACTGAAGCTTTCTTT
>TRBV25-1|-|TRBJ2-3|few
CASRPGDTDTQYF
TGTGCCAGCAGACCCGGGGACACAGATACGCAGTATTTT